This TCR beta chain was documented in a study of T cells in Graves' hyperthyroidism and ophthalmopathy. CDR1 SQVTM and CDR2 ANQGSEA come from the germline V gene. This CDR3 spans 11 amino acids. Trimming stripped 4 bases from V and 11 bases from J, with 14 bases between. Patients showing uncontrolled infection, other autoimmune disease, pregnancy or lactation were ineligible. Regarding the study as a whole: Ophthalmopathy was identified by the model a median about 6 months ahead of onset. From stable hyperthyroidism, ophthalmopathy was separated by a 13 V-J model.

This clonotype has only a few counts. Its antigen remains unidentified. Researchers amplified the TCR beta CDR3 regions from RNA transcripts. HTBI primers were employed in a first-round RT-PCR of the TCR CDR3. TCRdb reanalysed the multiplex PCR reads using MiXCR and keeps one entry per CDR3 protein. The data show around 340,000 distinct CDR3 sequences, with roughly 15% seen just once and roughly 31% held by the top ten. The rearrangement uses TRBV29-1 and TRBJ1-1; D call uncertain. The clonotype comes from a man aged 25 to 45 with Graves' hyperthyroidism. Sequenced material: blood. The CDR3 region has the DNA TGCAGCGTTGCACCCGACTCGGTGGCTTTCTTT. Translation: CSVAPDSVAFF. The variable domain in full, completed from reference TRBV29-1 and TRBJ1-1, reads SAVISQKPSRDICQRGTSLTIQCQVDSQVTMMFWYRQQPGQSLTLIATANQGSEATYESGFVIDKFPISRPNLTFSTLTVSNMSPEDSSIYLCSVAPDSVAFFGQGTRLTVV.